A single sample gave rise to the 21 T cell receptor beta chains below, sequenced in a study of blood T cell repertoires in COVID-19. TCRdb keeps only in-frame clones here, not all; method: immunoSEQ multiplex PCR. The repertoire includes approximately 210,000 clones, 80% to 90% of them detected once, and around a tenth sits in the top ten. Sequencing was performed on peripheral blood. The receptors were sampled from a middle-aged man with COVID-19, enrolled during active disease.

The chain uses TRBV7-2 and TRBJ1-2, with D hard to call. This CDR3 has 14 amino acids. The V end lost 6 bases, the J end lost 8 bases, and 19 bases lay between the germline ends. Germline loops: CDR1 SGHTA, CDR2 FQGNSA. The CDR3 DNA sequence: TGTGCCAGCAGTCTCGGTCCACGGCGGCTCGGCTACACCTTC. Protein product: CASSLGPRRLGYTF.

V usage is TRBV3-1 (or the pseudogene TRBV3-2) and J usage is TRBJ1-4; no clear D. CDR1 is LGHDT, CDR2 YNNKEL, per germline (reference sequence). The CDR3 is made up of 13 amino acids. Trimming shortened V by 8 bases and J by 5 bases, and 12 bases separated the two germline ends. The CDR3 coding sequence is TGTGCCAGCTCGGTCGGTCCCAATGAAAAACTGTTTTTT. Protein: CASSVGPNEKLFF.

The table lists this clone with a count of one. The genes are TRBV5-6 and TRBJ2-5; no reliable D call. The germline V gene has CDR1 SGHDT and CDR2 YYEEEE. Trimming cost V 2 bases and J 4 bases, with 9 bases left between them. CDR3 length: 13 residues. The CDR3 coding sequence is TGTGCCAGCAGCTTTTCCTCGGTAGAGACCCAGTACTTC. Its translation: CASSFSSVETQYF.

The chain recombines TRBV15 with TRBJ2-7; 7 bases map to TRBD1. The ends lost 0 bases at V and 2 bases at J; junction bases unmatched: 7. Germline V gives CDR1 LNHNV, CDR2 YYDKDF (reference sequence). This CDR3 comprises 16 residues. This chain's CDR3 is CATSRDRAGGTYEQYF. CDR3 DNA sequence: TGTGCCACCAGCAGAGATCGGGCAGGGGGTACCTACGAGCAGTACTTC.

The chain employs TRBV15 and TRBJ1-6, with TRBD1 matching over 9 bases. After removal of 3 bases from V and 9 bases from J, the junction contained 9 bases not matched to a gene. CDR1 and CDR2 (germline): LNHNV, YYDKDF (reference sequence). This CDR3 is built from 16 residues. The CDR3 loop reads CATSSYTQGAGSPLHF. CDR3 coding DNA: TGTGCCACCAGCAGTTATACACAGGGGGCGGGTTCACCCCTCCACTTT.

The chain uses TRBV10-3 and TRBJ1-2, with 7 positions matching TRBD1. V lost 5 bases to trimming and J lost 4 bases; unmatched junction nucleotides: 7. The CDR3 totals 14 residues. Germline V gene sequence: CDR1 ENHRY, CDR2 SYGVKD. The CDR3 DNA reads TGTGCCATCAGTAGACAGGGAGACCCCTATGGCTACACCTTC. This sequence encodes CAISRQGDPYGYTF.

The chain joins TRBV19 to TRBJ2-2, with D unclear. Between the trimmed V and J ends, which lost 6 bases and 4 bases, there was a span of 15 bases. The CDR3 is made up of 15 amino acids. Germline-derived CDR1 and CDR2 are LNHDA and SQIVND (reference sequence). The CDR3 DNA sequence: TGTGCCAGTAGCCTCATCTCGACAAGCACCGGGGAGCTGTTTTTT. It is translated as CASSLISTSTGELFF. The variable domain in full, completed from reference TRBV19 and TRBJ2-2, reads DGGITQSPKYLFRKEGQNVTLSCEQNLNHDAMYWYRQDPGQGLRLIYYSQIVNDFQKGDIAEGYSVSREKKESFPLTVTSAQKNPTAFYLCASSLISTSTGELFFGEGSRLTVL.

The chain employs TRBV9 and TRBJ2-1; 8 nucleotides agree with TRBD2. V lost 0 bases, J lost 4 bases, and 6 bases stayed unmatched. The CDR3 extends over 16 amino acids. CDR1 is SGDLS, CDR2 YYNGEE, per germline. The DNA of the CDR3 is TGTGCCAGCAGCGTAGGCGGGCGGGGGGTGTACAATGAGCAGTTCTTC. Residues: CASSVGGRGVYNEQFF. Supplemented by reference TRBV9 and TRBJ2-1, the full variable domain reads DSGVTQTPKHLITATGQRVTLRCSPRSGDLSVYWYQQSLDQGLQFLIQYYNGEERAKGNILERFSAQQFPDLHSELNLSSLELGDSALYFCASSVGGRGVYNEQFFGPGTRLTVL.

The rearrangement uses TRBV30 and TRBJ1-4, with D perhaps matching TRBD1 (6 bases). CDR1 is GTSNPN, CDR2 SVGIG, per germline (reference sequence). The CDR3 is made up of 14 amino acids. The V and J ends lost 2 bases and 5 bases respectively, with 12 bases between them. CDR3 nucleotide sequence: TGTGCCTGGAGTTTAGTCGGGACAAATGAAAAACTGTTTTTT. Translation gives CAWSLVGTNEKLFF.

This chain links TRBV19 with TRBJ2-1; 7 bases line up with TRBD2. The CDR3 consists of 16 residues. CDR1 is LNHDA and CDR2 is SQIVND in the germline V gene (reference sequence). J was trimmed by 7 bases and V by 5 bases; bases with no gene match: 14. The CDR3 protein is CASSGRVGGLSNEQFF. Here the CDR3 DNA reads TGTGCCAGTAGTGGTCGGGTGGGAGGGCTTAGTAATGAGCAGTTCTTC.

The gene calls are TRBV15 and TRBJ1-5; D is undetermined. Trimming pared 1 base from V and 0 bases from J, leaving 10 bases between. CDR1 and CDR2 from the germline V gene are LNHNV and YYDKDF (reference sequence). The CDR3 extends over 16 amino acids. CDR3 sequence (DNA): TGTGCCACCAGCAGAGGATGGGCTTATAGCAATCAGCCCCAGCATTTT. Its translation is CATSRGWAYSNQPQHF.

This chain links TRBV21-1 with TRBJ1-6; no DNA check was done on the table's D call, TRBD1. TRBV21-1 is classified as a pseudogene. The CDR3 contains 17 residues. The CDR3 loop is CASSKAARGNYNSPLHF. The CDR3 bases are TGTGCCAGCAGCAAAGCGGCCAGGGGCAACTATAATTCACCCCTCCACTTT.

This chain uses TRBV3-1 (or the pseudogene TRBV3-2) with TRBJ2-2, with 8 nucleotides matching TRBD1. The ends lost 2 bases at V and 11 bases at J; junction bases unmatched: 13. The CDR3 consists of 16 residues. Germline values: CDR1 LGHDT, CDR2 YNNKEL (reference sequence). The CDR3 DNA follows: TGTGCCAGCAGCCAATTACGGCGGGACAGGAGCCTAGAGCTGTTTTTT. Amino acid sequence: CASSQLRRDRSLELFF.

This clone came up once. The same CDR3 is also encoded by other DNA sequences in this sample. The gene calls are TRBV9 and TRBJ2-7; 12 nucleotides line up with TRBD2. Germline V gene sequence: CDR1 SGDLS, CDR2 YYNGEE. The junction had 4 bases not matched to a gene; V was cut back by 2 bases and J by 4 bases. The CDR3 spans 15 residues. The CDR3 loop is CASSVGLAGPYEQYF. CDR3 DNA sequence: TGTGCCAGCAGCGTCGGACTAGCGGGACCATACGAGCAGTACTTC.

The chain employs TRBV21-1 and TRBJ2-1; the table calls TRBD2, which could not be checked here. TRBV21-1 is annotated as a pseudogene. The CDR3 has 20 residues. In DNA form, the CDR3 reads TGTGCCAGCAGCAAAGCGTGTGGGACTAGGTTTCTTAGCTCCTACAATGAGCAGTTCTTC. It encodes CASSKACGTRFLSSYNEQFF.

The chain links TRBV4-1 to TRBJ2-7, with 9 bases aligning to TRBD1. Germline V gene sequence: CDR1 MGHRA, CDR2 YSYEKL. J was trimmed by 2 bases and V by 4 bases; bases with no gene match: 3. The CDR3 is 14 amino acids. CDR3 residues: CASSLRTGAYEQYF. The CDR3, as DNA: TGCGCCAGCAGCCTTCGGACAGGGGCCTACGAGCAGTACTTC.

V is TRBV7-9 and J is TRBJ1-6; 7 bases agree with TRBD1. The V and J ends lost 1 base and 7 bases, in that order; junction bases with no gene match: 4. The CDR3 has 15 amino acids. Germline CDR1 is SEHNR and CDR2 is FQNEAQ (reference sequence). Here the CDR3 DNA reads TGTGCCAGCAGCTTAGGGCAGGGGGACAATTCACCCCTCCACTTT. As protein: CASSLGQGDNSPLHF.

The chain combines TRBV19 with TRBJ1-4; TRBD1 aligns across 12 bases. Trimming at V came to 5 bases and at J to 5 bases, leaving 9 bases not matched to a gene. This CDR3 comprises 17 residues. Per germline, CDR1 LNHDA and CDR2 SQIVND (reference sequence). The chain's CDR3 is CASSLRDRGRANEKLFF. Here the CDR3 DNA reads TGTGCCAGTAGTCTACGGGACAGGGGGCGCGCAAATGAAAAACTGTTTTTT. Combining the CDR3 with reference TRBV19 and TRBJ1-4 gives the whole variable domain DGGITQSPKYLFRKEGQNVTLSCEQNLNHDAMYWYRQDPGQGLRLIYYSQIVNDFQKGDIAEGYSVSREKKESFPLTVTSAQKNPTAFYLCASSLRDRGRANEKLFFGSGTQLSVL.

The rearrangement links TRBV9 to TRBJ2-1; D is possibly TRBD2 (6 bases). The germline V gene has CDR1 SGDLS and CDR2 YYNGEE. The CDR3 sequence is 15 residues long. V was trimmed by 0 bases and J by 6 bases, leaving 13 bases between them. This chain's CDR3 is CASSVEVGGSNEQFF. CDR3 in DNA: TGTGCCAGCAGCGTAGAGGTGGGGGGAAGCAATGAGCAGTTCTTC.

J is TRBJ2-6 and V is TRBV6-6, with 7 bases fitting TRBD1. The length of the CDR3 is 17 residues. CDR1 MNHNY and CDR2 SVGAGI come from the germline V gene (reference sequence). J lost 0 bases, V lost 5 bases, and 7 bases had no gene match. DNA for the CDR3: TGTGCCAGCAGTCCTCGGACAGGAGACTCTGGGGCCAACGTCCTGACTTTC. Its protein is CASSPRTGDSGANVLTF.

This chain links TRBV7-3 with TRBJ2-5; 8 bases are shared with TRBD2. V lost 4 bases to trimming and J lost 4 bases; unmatched junction nucleotides: 5. The germline V gene has CDR1 SGHTA and CDR2 FQGTGA. The CDR3 spans 14 residues. The CDR3 loop is CASSYGGAGETQYF. The CDR3 DNA reads TGTGCCAGCAGCTACGGGGGGGCCGGAGAGACCCAGTACTTC.